Below are 22 T cell receptor beta chains sequenced from a single sample in a study of identical twins. MiXCR, applied by TCRdb to the 5' RACE reads, yields one record per CDR3 protein. The sample includes 640,000 or so distinct CDR3 sequences, approximately 6% seen only once; the top ten take around 1.9%. The sequenced material came from naive T cells sorted from blood. These receptors all stem from a young man in good health.

This clonotype occurred a few times. This rearrangement joins TRBV4-3 to TRBJ1-4, with a tentative D call TRBD1 (5 bases). The V end lost 1 base, the J end lost 8 bases, and 11 bases lay between the germline ends. This CDR3 spans 14 amino acids. Looked up from germline, CDR1 is LGHNA and CDR2 is YSLEER. CDR3 nucleotides: TGCGCCAGCAGCCAAGGGGGGAAGGGGGAAAAACTGTTTTTT. It encodes CASSQGGKGEKLFF.

A few counts support this clonotype. The chain recombines TRBV6-1 with TRBJ1-2, with 8 bases that match TRBD1. The CDR3 contains 16 residues. The germline V gene encodes CDR1 MNHNS and CDR2 SASEGT. V was clipped by 9 bases and J by 1 base; unmatched bases: 13. The CDR3 region is CASTGQGSALNYGYTF. Here the CDR3 DNA reads TGTGCCAGTACCGGACAGGGCAGCGCACTTAACTATGGCTACACCTTC.

This clonotype was seen ten or more times. The chain uses TRBV5-1 and TRBJ1-5, with TRBD1 matching 7 bases. V was clipped by 4 bases and J by 6 bases; unmatched bases: 7. There are 14 residues in the CDR3. In germline, CDR1 is SGHRS, CDR2 YFSETQ. The CDR3 coding sequence is TGCGCCAGCAGCCTAGAAGGGGGCGGTCAGCCCCAGCATTTT. It yields the protein CASSLEGGGQPQHF.

This clonotype was seen many times. This chain's CDR3 is CASTGQGSTDTQYF. CDR3 DNA: TGTGCCAGTACGGGACAGGGTAGCACAGATACGCAGTATTTT. The genes are TRBV12-3 or TRBV12-4 and TRBJ2-3; the match to TRBD1 covers 9 bases. The CDR3 has 14 residues. V trimming: 9 bases; J trimming: 0 bases; junction bases outside the gene matches: 4.

This clonotype was recorded many times. The rearrangement joins TRBV10-3 to TRBJ2-7; the D gene is possibly TRBD1 (6 bases). The CDR3 runs 15 residues. V was shortened by 0 bases and J by 1 base, with 10 bases between the two germline ends. CDR1 ENHRY and CDR2 SYGVKD come from the germline V gene. The CDR3, as DNA: TGTGCCATCAGTGAGTCGGCAGGGGATTCCTACGAGCAGTACTTC. As protein: CAISESAGDSYEQYF.

This clonotype showed up many times. At one boundary the junction diverges from the germline segment, which might be a read error. This chain connects TRBV29-1 to TRBJ2-5; D possibly corresponds to TRBD1 (5 bases). The CDR3 covers 13 residues. The germline CDR1 and CDR2 sequences are SQVTM and ANQGSEA. CDR3 nucleotides: TGCAGCGTCGAAGTCAGGGTTTCAGAGACCCAGTACTTC. Protein: CSVEVRVSETQYF.

The table lists this clonotype with a few counts. The chain recombines TRBV7-2 with TRBJ2-7; D is ambiguous. Germline V gene data show CDR1 as SGHTA and CDR2 as FQGNSA. CDR3 size: 12 residues. The germline V and J ends were trimmed by 4 bases and 7 bases, with 11 bases remaining between them. In DNA form, the CDR3 reads TGTGCCAGCAGCTCCACCGCCGGGGAGCAGTACTTC. It specifies CASSSTAGEQYF. The variable domain in full, completed from reference TRBV7-2 and TRBJ2-7, reads GAGVSQSPSNKVTEKGKDVELRCDPISGHTALYWYRQSLGQGLEFLIYFQGNSAPDKSGLPSDRFSAERTGGSVSTLTIQRTQQEDSAVYLCASSSTAGEQYFGPGTRLTVT.

This clonotype was counted ten times or more. The chain is built from TRBV5-1 and TRBJ2-1; either TRBD1 or TRBD2 may fit D (5 bases each). The CDR3 spans 16 residues. V was trimmed by 0 bases and J by 7 bases, leaving 17 bases between them. Per the germline V gene, CDR1 is SGHRS and CDR2 is YFSETQ. As DNA, the CDR3 is TGCGCCAGCAGCTTGGCCAGGGACGGAGCTCGGAATGAGCAGTTCTTC. Translated: CASSLARDGARNEQFF.

This clonotype showed up many times. The rearrangement joins TRBV20-1 to TRBJ1-2; 7 nucleotides match TRBD1. The CDR3 runs 13 residues. V was clipped by 2 bases and J by 4 bases; unmatched bases: 4. From germline, CDR1 is DFQATT and CDR2 SNEGSKA (reference sequence). The DNA of the CDR3 is TGCAGTGCTAGACAGGGGGTTAGCTATGGCTACACCTTC. This translates into CSARQGVSYGYTF.

CDR3 in amino acids: CASSIMRYEQYF. The CDR3 nucleotides are TGTGCCAGCAGCATAATGCGGTACGAGCAGTACTTC. The chain carries TRBV7-9 and TRBJ2-7; no clear D. The ends were cut back, 5 bases at V and 4 bases at J, with 9 bases in the middle. The CDR3 is made up of 12 amino acids. Germline assignment: CDR1 SEHNR and CDR2 FQNEAQ (reference sequence).

V and J are TRBV4-2 and TRBJ1-2; possibly TRBD1 for D (6 bases). Trimming took off 4 bases at V and 8 bases at J, with 20 bases between the two ends. This CDR3 spans 15 amino acids. CDR1 LGHNA and CDR2 YNFKEQ come from the germline V gene. The CDR3 nucleotides read TGTGCCAGCAGCCTTGACCCCACAGGGATGGGCGGCTACACCTTC. Its protein is CASSLDPTGMGGYTF.

The chain couples TRBV7-8 to TRBJ2-3, with TRBD2 as a possible D gene (6 bases). CDR1 is SGHVS, CDR2 FQNEAQ, per germline. The CDR3 is 12 amino acids. V lost 10 bases, J lost 7 bases, and 15 bases lay in between. The CDR3 sequence: CATLTGDNTQYF. In nucleotides, the CDR3 is TGTGCCACCCTAACGGGAGACAATACGCAGTATTTT.

This clonotype was seen ten or more times. This chain joins TRBV6-1 and TRBJ2-7; D uncertain. CDR1 and CDR2 (germline): MNHNS, SASEGT. V was pared by 8 bases and J by 0 bases, with 14 bases between. This CDR3 is 14 amino acids long. The CDR3 is CASLREPTSYEQYF. As DNA, the CDR3 is TGTGCCAGCCTTCGCGAACCTACCTCCTACGAGCAGTACTTC.

This clonotype was recorded a few times. The CDR3 coding sequence is TGTGCCAGCAGCGCTGTAGTAGCGGGAGGCCTAGATACGCAGTATTTT. Its translation: CASSAVVAGGLDTQYF. The V and J genes are TRBV27 and TRBJ2-3; 10 bases fit TRBD2. V dropped 6 bases and J dropped 5; count of bases not matched to a gene: 11. CDR1 is MNHEY, CDR2 SMNVEV, per germline (reference sequence). The CDR3 is 16 amino acids.

This clonotype was counted between two and nine times. The chain combines TRBV30 with TRBJ1-2; TRBD1 agrees at 7 bases. The CDR3 totals 13 residues. Losses at the gene ends were 1 base for V and 8 bases for J; bases not matched to a gene: 7. CDR1 GTSNPN and CDR2 SVGIG come from the germline V gene (reference sequence). The CDR3 protein is CAWSGRRGEGYTF. As DNA, the CDR3 is TGTGCCTGGAGTGGCCGCAGGGGGGAAGGCTACACCTTC. The whole variable domain, remainder taken from reference TRBV30 and TRBJ1-2, is SQTIHQWPATLVQPVGSPLSLECTVEGTSNPNLYWYRQAAGRGLQLLFYSVGIGQISSEVPQNLSASRPQDRQFILSSKKLLLSDSGFYLCAWSGRRGEGYTFGSGTRLTVV.

This clonotype was counted only a few times. The V and J genes are TRBV14 and TRBJ2-7, with 8 bases fitting TRBD2. After removal of 6 bases from V and 2 bases from J, the junction contained 3 bases not matched to a gene. This CDR3 is built from 13 residues. Germline CDR1 SGHDN, CDR2 FVKESK. This CDR3 reads CASRAGGTYEQYF. The DNA for the CDR3 is TGTGCCAGCAGGGCGGGAGGTACCTACGAGCAGTACTTC.

This clonotype was recorded at least ten times. CDR3 DNA: TGTGCCAGCAGTCCACAGGGCTACGAGCAGTACTTC. Its translation is CASSPQGYEQYF. The chain couples TRBV6-5 to TRBJ2-7; D may be TRBD1 (6 bases). In germline, CDR1 is MNHEY, CDR2 SVGAGI. The CDR3 length is 12 residues. V was pared by 5 bases and J by 3 bases, with 8 bases between.

This clonotype was detected ten times or more. This rearrangement joins TRBV5-1 to TRBJ2-7, with D possibly TRBD1 on 6 matching bases. Germline V gene data show CDR1 as SGHRS and CDR2 as YFSETQ. V shed 6 bases and J shed 1 base, with 14 bases lying between them. The CDR3 is 14 residues long. CDR3 in amino acids: CASMLRQASYEQYV. The CDR3 DNA is TGCGCCAGCATGCTACGACAGGCTTCCTACGAGCAGTACGTC.

This clonotype occurred a few times. The chain is built from TRBV19 and TRBJ2-1; D is unresolved. The CDR3 sequence is 15 residues long. Trimming stripped 7 bases from V and 0 bases from J, with 13 bases between. In germline, CDR1 is LNHDA, CDR2 SQIVND (reference sequence). The DNA for the CDR3 is TGTGCCAGTACCGTGACCCACAGCTCCTACAATGAGCAGTTCTTC. It specifies CASTVTHSSYNEQFF.

This clonotype showed up many times. The rearrangement links TRBV6-1 to TRBJ2-1; D assignment may be TRBD1 or TRBD2 (6 bases each). The ends were cut back, 6 bases at V and 6 bases at J, with 15 bases in the middle. CDR1 MNHNS and CDR2 SASEGT come from the germline V gene. The CDR3 has 14 residues. In DNA form, the CDR3 reads TGTGCCAGCAGCCCGGGGGCATTAGGCAATGAGCAGTTCTTC. It yields the protein CASSPGALGNEQFF.

Here the CDR3 DNA reads TGTGCCAGCAGCGCTACTGGCGGGGGAGGGGATGAGCAGTTCTTC. Protein product: CASSATGGGGDEQFF. The gene calls are TRBV7-6 and TRBJ2-1, with 7 nucleotides matching TRBD2. The CDR3 runs 15 residues. The ends lost 5 bases at V and 8 bases at J; junction bases unmatched: 12. CDR1 SGHVS and CDR2 FNYEAQ come from the germline V gene.

This clonotype occurred many times. The V gene is TRBV12-3 or TRBV12-4, the J gene TRBJ2-3, with TRBD1 as a possible D gene (5 bases). CDR3 length: 13 amino acids. Trimming stripped 6 bases from V and 2 bases from J, with 9 bases between. For the CDR3, the DNA is TGTGCCAGCAGATTACAGGACACAGATACGCAGTATTTT. Its protein is CASRLQDTDTQYF.